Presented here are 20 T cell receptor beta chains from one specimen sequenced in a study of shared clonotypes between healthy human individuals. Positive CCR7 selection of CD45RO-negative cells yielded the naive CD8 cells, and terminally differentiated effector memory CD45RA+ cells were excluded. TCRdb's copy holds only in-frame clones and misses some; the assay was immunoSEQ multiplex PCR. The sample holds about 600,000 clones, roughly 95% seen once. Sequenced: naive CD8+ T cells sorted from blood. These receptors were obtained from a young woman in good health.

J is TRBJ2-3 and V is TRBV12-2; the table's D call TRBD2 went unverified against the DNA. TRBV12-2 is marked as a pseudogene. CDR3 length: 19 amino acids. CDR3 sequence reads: CASRLAPAGDSFNPDTQYF. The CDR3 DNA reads TGTGCAAGTCGCTTAGCCCCAGCGGGAGATTCCTTTAACCCAGATACGCAGTATTTT.

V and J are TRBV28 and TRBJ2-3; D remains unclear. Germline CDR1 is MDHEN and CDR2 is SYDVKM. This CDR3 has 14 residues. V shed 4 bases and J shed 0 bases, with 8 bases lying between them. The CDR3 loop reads CASSYPTSTDTQYF. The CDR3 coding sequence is TGTGCCAGCAGTTACCCGACCAGCACAGATACGCAGTATTTT.

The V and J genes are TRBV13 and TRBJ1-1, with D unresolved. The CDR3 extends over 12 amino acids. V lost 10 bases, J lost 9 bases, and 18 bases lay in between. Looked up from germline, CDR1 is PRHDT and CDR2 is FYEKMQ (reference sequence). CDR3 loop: CATHTFSKKAFF. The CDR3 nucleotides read TGTGCCACCCATACATTCTCAAAGAAAGCTTTCTTT.

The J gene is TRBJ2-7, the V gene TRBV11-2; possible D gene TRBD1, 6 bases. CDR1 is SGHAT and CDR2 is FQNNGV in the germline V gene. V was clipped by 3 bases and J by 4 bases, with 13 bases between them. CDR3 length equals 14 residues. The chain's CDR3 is CASSFTGTNYEQYF. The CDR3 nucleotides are TGTGCCAGCAGCTTTACCGGGACAAATTACGAGCAGTACTTC.

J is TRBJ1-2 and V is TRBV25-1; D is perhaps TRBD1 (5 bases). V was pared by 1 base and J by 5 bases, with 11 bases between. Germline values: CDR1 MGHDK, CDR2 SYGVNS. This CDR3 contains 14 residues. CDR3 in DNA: TGTGCCAGCAGTGAATCCGACAGAGTTTATGGCTACACCTTC. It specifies CASSESDRVYGYTF.

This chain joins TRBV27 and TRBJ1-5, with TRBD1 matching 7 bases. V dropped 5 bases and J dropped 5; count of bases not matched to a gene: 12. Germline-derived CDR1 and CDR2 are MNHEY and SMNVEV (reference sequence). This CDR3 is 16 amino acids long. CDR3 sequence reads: CASSIIYRQGDQPQHF. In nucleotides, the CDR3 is TGTGCCAGCAGTATCATATACCGACAGGGAGATCAGCCCCAGCATTTT.

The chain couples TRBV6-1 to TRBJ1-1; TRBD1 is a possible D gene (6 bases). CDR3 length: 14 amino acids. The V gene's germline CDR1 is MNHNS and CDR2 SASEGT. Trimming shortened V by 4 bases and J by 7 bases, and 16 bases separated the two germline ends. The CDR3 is CASSAGGYRDEAFF. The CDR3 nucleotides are TGTGCCAGCAGTGCAGGTGGTTACAGGGATGAAGCTTTCTTT.

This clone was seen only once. The CDR3 loop is CASSFLLAGREQFF. The DNA of the CDR3 is TGTGCCAGCAGTTTTTTACTAGCGGGAAGAGAGCAGTTCTTC. The gene calls are TRBV27 and TRBJ2-1; 10 bases fit TRBD2. In germline, CDR1 is MNHEY, CDR2 SMNVEV (reference sequence). The length of the CDR3 is 14 residues. Unmatched junction bases numbered 6, after V lost 3 bases and J lost 10 bases.

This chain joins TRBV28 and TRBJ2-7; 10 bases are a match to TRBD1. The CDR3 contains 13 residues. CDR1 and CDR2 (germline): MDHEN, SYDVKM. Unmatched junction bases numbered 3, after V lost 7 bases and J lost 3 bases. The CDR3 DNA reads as TGTGCCAGCACGGGACAGGGGAACTACGAGCAGTACTTC. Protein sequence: CASTGQGNYEQYF.

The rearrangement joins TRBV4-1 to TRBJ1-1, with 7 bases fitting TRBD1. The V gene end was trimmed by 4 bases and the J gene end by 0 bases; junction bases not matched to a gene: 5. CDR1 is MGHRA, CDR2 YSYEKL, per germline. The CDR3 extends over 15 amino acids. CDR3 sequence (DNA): TGCGCCAGCAGCCCAGCGACAGGGCTGAACACTGAAGCTTTCTTT. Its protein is CASSPATGLNTEAFF.

CDR3 DNA sequence: TGTGCCAGCAGCGCCGGGACAGGTGGCGAGCAGTACTTC. Translation: CASSAGTGGEQYF. V is TRBV5-6 and J is TRBJ2-7; 8 nucleotides line up with TRBD1. CDR1 is SGHDT and CDR2 is YYEEEE in the germline V gene. Unmatched junction bases numbered 6, after V lost 4 bases and J lost 6 bases. There are 13 residues in the CDR3.

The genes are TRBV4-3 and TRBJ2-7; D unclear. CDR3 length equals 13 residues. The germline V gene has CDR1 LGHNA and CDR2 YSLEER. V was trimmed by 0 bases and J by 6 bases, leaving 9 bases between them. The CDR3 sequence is CASSQDPISEQYF. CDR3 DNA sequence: TGCGCCAGCAGCCAAGATCCCATTTCCGAGCAGTACTTC.

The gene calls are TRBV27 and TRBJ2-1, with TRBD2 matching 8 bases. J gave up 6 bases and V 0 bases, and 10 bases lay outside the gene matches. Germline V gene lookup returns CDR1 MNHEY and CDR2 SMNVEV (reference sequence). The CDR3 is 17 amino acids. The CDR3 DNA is TGTGCCAGCAGTTTATCCTTTTCGGGACTAGTCTCCAATGAGCAGTTCTTC. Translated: CASSLSFSGLVSNEQFF.

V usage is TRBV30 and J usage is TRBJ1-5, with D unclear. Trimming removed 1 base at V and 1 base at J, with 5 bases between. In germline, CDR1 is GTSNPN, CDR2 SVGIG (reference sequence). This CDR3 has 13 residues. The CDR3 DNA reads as TGTGCCTGGAGTGACCAAAGCAATCAGCCCCAGCATTTT. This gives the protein CAWSDQSNQPQHF. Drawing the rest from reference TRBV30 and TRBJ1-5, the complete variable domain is SQTIHQWPATLVQPVGSPLSLECTVEGTSNPNLYWYRQAAGRGLQLLFYSVGIGQISSEVPQNLSASRPQDRQFILSSKKLLLSDSGFYLCAWSDQSNQPQHFGDGTRLSIL.

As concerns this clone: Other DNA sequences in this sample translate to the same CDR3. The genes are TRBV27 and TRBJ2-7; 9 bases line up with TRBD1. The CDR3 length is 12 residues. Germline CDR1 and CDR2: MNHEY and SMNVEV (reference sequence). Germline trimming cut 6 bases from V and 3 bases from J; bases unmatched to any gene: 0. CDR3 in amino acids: CASRTGGYEQYF. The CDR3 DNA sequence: TGTGCCAGCAGGACAGGGGGCTACGAGCAGTACTTC.

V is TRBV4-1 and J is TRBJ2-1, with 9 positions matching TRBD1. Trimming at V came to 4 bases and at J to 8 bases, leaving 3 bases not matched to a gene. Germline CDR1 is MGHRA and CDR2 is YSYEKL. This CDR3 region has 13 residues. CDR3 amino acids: CASSPTGGDEQFF. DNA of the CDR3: TGCGCCAGCAGCCCAACAGGGGGCGATGAGCAGTTCTTC.

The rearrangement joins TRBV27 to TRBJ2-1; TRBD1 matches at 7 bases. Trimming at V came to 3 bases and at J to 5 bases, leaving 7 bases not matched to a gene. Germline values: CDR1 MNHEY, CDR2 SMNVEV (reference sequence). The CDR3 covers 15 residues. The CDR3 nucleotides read TGTGCCAGCAGTTTGTACTGGGACAGCGACAATGAGCAGTTCTTC. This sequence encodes CASSLYWDSDNEQFF.

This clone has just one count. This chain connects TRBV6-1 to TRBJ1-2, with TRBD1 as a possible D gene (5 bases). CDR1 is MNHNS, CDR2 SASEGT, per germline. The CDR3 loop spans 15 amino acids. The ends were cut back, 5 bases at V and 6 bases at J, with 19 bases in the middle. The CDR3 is CASSFGGEQIHGYTF. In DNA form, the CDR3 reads TGTGCCAGCAGTTTTGGAGGGGAACAGATCCATGGCTACACCTTC.

CDR3 sequence (DNA): TGCAGCGTTGTGGACAGGCCTACCGGGGAGCTGTTTTTT. Protein product: CSVVDRPTGELFF. The rearrangement joins TRBV29-1 to TRBJ2-2; 7 nucleotides agree with TRBD1. The ends lost 4 bases at V and 5 bases at J; junction bases unmatched: 4. There are 13 residues in the CDR3. Germline CDR1 is SQVTM and CDR2 is ANQGSEA.

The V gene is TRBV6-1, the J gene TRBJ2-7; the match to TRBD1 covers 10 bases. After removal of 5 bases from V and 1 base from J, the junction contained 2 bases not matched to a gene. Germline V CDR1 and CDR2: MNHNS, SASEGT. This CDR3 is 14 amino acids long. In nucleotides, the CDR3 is TGTGCCAGCAGTTGGGACAGGGGATCCTACGAGCAGTACTTC. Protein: CASSWDRGSYEQYF.